The 21 T cell receptor beta chains listed next were all sequenced from one sample in a study of blood T cell repertoires in COVID-19. Assay used: immunoSEQ multiplex PCR; TCRdb lists only in-frame clones, some missing. In the table there are about 74,000 clones, 76% of which are singletons. Sample: peripheral blood. These receptor sequences come from a man aged 70 or older with active or convalescent COVID-19.

As to this clone: At one end, the junction sequence differs from germline, possibly due to a read error. The rearrangement uses TRBV5-1 and TRBJ2-3; no definite D call. The CDR3 runs to 12 residues. Germline-derived CDR1 and CDR2 are SGHRS and YFSETQ. The CDR3 is CASSLVTDTQYF. CDR3 sequence (DNA): TGCGCCAGCAGTTTGGTAACAGATACGCAGTATTTT.

V is TRBV5-4 and J is TRBJ1-4; 7 bases agree with TRBD1. J lost 8 bases, V lost 3 bases, and 7 bases had no gene match. Germline V lookup: CDR1 SGHNT, CDR2 YYREEE (reference sequence). This CDR3 is 14 amino acids long. CDR3 nucleotide sequence: TGTGCCAGCAGCTCCAGGGGGATAGGGGAAAAACTGTTTTTT. It is translated as CASSSRGIGEKLFF.

The genes are TRBV10-1 and TRBJ2-7; 9 bases agree with TRBD1. Germline V gene lookup returns CDR1 WNHNN and CDR2 SYGVQD (reference sequence). The trim removed 3 bases at V and 4 bases at J, leaving 1 base unmatched. CDR3 length: 13 residues. CDR3 residues: CASSEGQGYEQYF. CDR3 bases: TGCGCCAGCAGTGAAGGACAGGGGTACGAGCAGTACTTC.

This clone turned up a few times. The V and J genes are TRBV7-2 and TRBJ1-4; D gene uncertain. This CDR3 has 13 residues. The germline V and J ends were trimmed by 3 bases and 6 bases, with 8 bases remaining between them. Looked up from germline, CDR1 is SGHTA and CDR2 is FQGNSA. The CDR3 region has the DNA TGTGCCAGCAGCTTCTTCAGTGATGAAAAACTGTTTTTT. Translating it yields CASSFFSDEKLFF.

This sequence joins TRBV27 and TRBJ1-1, with TRBD1 matching 7 bases. The junction had 12 bases not matched to a gene; V was cut back by 5 bases and J by 6 bases. Germline V CDR1 and CDR2: MNHEY, SMNVEV (reference sequence). This CDR3 has 15 residues. Here the CDR3 DNA reads TGTGCCAGCAGTCCCTGGACAGGAGGTAAACCTGAAGCTTTCTTT. Translated, it gives CASSPWTGGKPEAFF.

V usage is TRBV18 and J usage is TRBJ1-2, with a weak D call TRBD1 (6 bases). Trimming removed 3 bases from V and 7 bases from J, with 12 bases in between. This CDR3 spans 13 amino acids. The germline V gene has CDR1 KGHSH and CDR2 LQKENI. The chain's CDR3 is CASSPTSDSGYTF. CDR3 in DNA: TGTGCCAGCTCACCCACGTCGGACAGTGGCTACACCTTC. Full variable domain (missing parts from reference TRBV18 and TRBJ1-2): NAGVMQNPRHLVRRRGQEARLRCSPMKGHSHVYWYRQLPEEGLKFMVYLQKENIIDESGMPKERFSAEFPKEGPSILRIQQVVRGDSAAYFCASSPTSDSGYTFGSGTRLTVV.

This clone came up once. The chain is built from TRBV29-1 and TRBJ2-7; 8 nucleotides line up with TRBD1. This CDR3 has 15 residues. V was clipped by 3 bases and J by 2 bases; unmatched bases: 9. CDR1 is SQVTM, CDR2 ANQGSEA, per germline. CDR3 sequence reads: CSVEGGAQGAYEQYF. The CDR3 region has the DNA TGCAGCGTTGAGGGTGGGGCACAGGGGGCCTACGAGCAGTACTTC.

The rearrangement links TRBV5-4 to TRBJ1-4, with 12 positions matching TRBD1. The trim removed 4 bases at V and 8 bases at J, leaving 6 bases unmatched. The length of the CDR3 is 15 residues. The germline gives CDR1 SGHNT, CDR2 YYREEE (reference sequence). CDR3 protein: CASSPGQGAREKLFF. The CDR3 region has the DNA TGTGCCAGCAGCCCGGGACAGGGGGCGCGAGAAAAACTGTTTTTT.

CDR3 nucleotides: TGTGCCAGCAGTTTCGTAGTGGGCGAGACCCAGTACTTC. Its translation: CASSFVVGETQYF. The rearrangement joins TRBV27 to TRBJ2-5; D unclear. This CDR3 has 13 residues. The germline CDR1 and CDR2 sequences are MNHEY and SMNVEV (reference sequence). The V end was cut by 3 bases, the J end by 5 bases, with 10 bases between.

V usage is TRBV7-2 and J usage is TRBJ1-3, with D maybe TRBD1 (6 bases). The CDR3 consists of 19 residues. Trimming pared 5 bases from V and 0 bases from J, leaving 23 bases between. CDR1 SGHTA and CDR2 FQGNSA come from the germline V gene. The CDR3 bases are TGTGCCAGCAGCCCAGAGACAGGACTCTACATTCACTCTGGAAACACCATATATTTT. Protein sequence: CASSPETGLYIHSGNTIYF.

This clone was counted once. The chain is built from TRBV30 and TRBJ1-2; weak D call: TRBD1 (6 bases). CDR3 length: 14 amino acids. V lost 2 bases and J 3 bases, leaving 13 bases between the germline ends. The germline V gene encodes CDR1 GTSNPN and CDR2 SVGIG (reference sequence). This chain's CDR3 is CAWSIQGFYYGYTF. The CDR3 coding sequence is TGTGCCTGGAGTATACAGGGCTTTTACTATGGCTACACCTTC.

The J gene is TRBJ2-5, the V gene TRBV24-1; D not resolved. The CDR3 contains 13 residues. Germline CDR1 KGHDR, CDR2 SFDVKD. V was cut by 2 bases and J by 5 bases, with 8 bases left in between. The CDR3 protein is CATSDSGWETQYF. The CDR3 nucleotides read TGTGCCACCAGTGATTCCGGGTGGGAGACCCAGTACTTC.

This clone came up a few times. The chain couples TRBV25-1 to TRBJ2-1; 9 bases align to TRBD1. This CDR3 spans 16 amino acids. Germline V gene data show CDR1 as MGHDK and CDR2 as SYGVNS. V dropped 2 bases and J dropped 6; count of bases not matched to a gene: 8. The DNA of the CDR3 is TGTGCCAGCAGTGAACGCCGGGACAGGGTAGCCAATGAGCAGTTCTTC. This encodes CASSERRDRVANEQFF.

V gene TRBV7-2 combines with J gene TRBJ1-5; D call uncertain. Germline CDR1 and CDR2: SGHTA and FQGNSA. Deletions cut 2 bases from V and 1 base from J, with 6 bases between. The CDR3 extends over 14 amino acids. The CDR3 coding sequence is TGTGCCAGCAGCTTATTACAGAGCAATCAGCCCCAGCATTTT. This codes for CASSLLQSNQPQHF. The variable domain in full, completed from reference TRBV7-2 and TRBJ1-5, reads GAGVSQSPSNKVTEKGKDVELRCDPISGHTALYWYRQSLGQGLEFLIYFQGNSAPDKSGLPSDRFSAERTGGSVSTLTIQRTQQEDSAVYLCASSLLQSNQPQHFGDGTRLSIL.

This rearrangement joins TRBV4-1 to TRBJ2-4; tentative D call: TRBD2 (5 bases). The V gene's germline CDR1 is MGHRA and CDR2 YSYEKL. This CDR3 has 16 amino acids. The V gene lost 2 bases and the J gene lost 0 bases, with 11 bases spanning the gap. As DNA, the CDR3 is TGCGCCAGCAGCCAAAACACCGGGGTAGCCAAAAACATTCAGTACTTC. It translates to CASSQNTGVAKNIQYF.

This sequence joins TRBV7-5 and TRBJ1-5. TRBV7-5 is designated a pseudogene. The CDR3 runs 14 residues. The CDR3 DNA follows: TGTGTCAGAAGCTTAGTCCGTCTTAATCAGCCCCAGCATTTT. Protein product: CVRSLVRLNQPQHF.

V usage is TRBV7-8 and J usage is TRBJ2-3, with TRBD2 as a possible D gene (6 bases). This CDR3 comprises 20 residues. Germline V gene sequence: CDR1 SGHVS, CDR2 FQNEAQ. V was trimmed by 2 bases and J by 0 bases, leaving 24 bases between them. CDR3 sequence reads: CASSLRDSGPFRASTDTQYF. CDR3 coding DNA: TGTGCCAGCAGCTTAAGAGATAGCGGCCCCTTCCGGGCTAGCACAGATACGCAGTATTTT. Drawing the rest from reference TRBV7-8 and TRBJ2-3, the complete variable domain is GAGVSQSPRYKVAKRGQDVALRCDPISGHVSLFWYQQALGQGPEFLTYFQNEAQLDKSGLPSDRFFAERPEGSVSTLKIQRTQQEDSAVYLCASSLRDSGPFRASTDTQYFGPGTRLTVL.

The chain employs TRBV6-5 and TRBJ2-7, with 7 bases that match TRBD1. The CDR3 has 13 amino acids. Losses at the gene ends were 6 bases for V and 4 bases for J; bases not matched to a gene: 6. Germline values: CDR1 MNHEY, CDR2 SVGAGI. CDR3 residues: CASSETGKYEQYF. The CDR3 region has the DNA TGTGCCAGCAGCGAGACAGGGAAGTACGAGCAGTACTTC.

This clone appeared a single time. This rearrangement joins TRBV3-1 (or the pseudogene TRBV3-2) to TRBJ2-7; 7 nucleotides agree with TRBD1. J was trimmed by 4 bases and V by 4 bases; bases with no gene match: 4. The CDR3 contains 13 residues. Germline V gene lookup returns CDR1 LGHDT and CDR2 YNNKEL (reference sequence). CDR3 region: CASSPTGPYEQYF. The DNA for the CDR3 is TGTGCCAGCAGCCCGACAGGGCCTTACGAGCAGTACTTC.

This chain uses TRBV4-2 with TRBJ2-4, with TRBD2 as a possible D gene (6 bases). Germline CDR1 LGHNA, CDR2 YNFKEQ. The CDR3 is 16 residues long. The V end was cut by 6 bases, the J end by 7 bases, with 22 bases between. The DNA of the CDR3 is TGTGCCAGCAGTCCCAGCGTCACCGGGACTTATAACATTCAGTACTTC. Protein: CASSPSVTGTYNIQYF.

The V call is TRBV6-1, the J call TRBJ1-3; D is undetermined. CDR3 length: 13 amino acids. Per the germline V gene, CDR1 is MNHNS and CDR2 is SASEGT. The germline V and J ends were trimmed by 6 bases and 2 bases, with 8 bases remaining between them. CDR3 sequence: CASSLAAGNTIYF. CDR3 DNA: TGTGCCAGCAGCCTCGCGGCTGGAAACACCATATATTTT.